This T cell receptor (beta chain) emerged from a study of blood T cell repertoires in COVID-19. Study-wide background: Sources were T cells, B-cell-depleted T cells, or PBMCs; the material itself was cDNA or gDNA.

Study members were between about 18 and 95 years old and lived in about two dozen US regions. Cohorts were assigned according to the clinical history that participants reported. Original methodology: Reference gene primer amplification yielded estimated nucleated cell counts. Repertoires were generated with immunoSEQ multiplex PCR, while TCRdb's copy carries only in-frame clones and drops some. D and trimming come from the DNA, and the V and J calls and clone size come from that table. Here the sample spans around 190,000 clones, approximately 86% being singletons. Looked up from germline, CDR1 is KGHDR and CDR2 is SFDVKD. CDR3 length: 16 residues. Losses at the gene ends were 5 bases for V and 7 bases for J; bases not matched to a gene: 9.

Sequenced input: PBMCs or T cells enriched from blood (not recorded which). This chain joins TRBV24-1 and TRBJ2-1; 11 bases map to TRBD1. The TCR comes from a woman aged 40 to 50 in a cohort exposed to, infected with or recovered from COVID-19 (not recorded which). In DNA form, the CDR3 reads TGTGCCACCAGTGCCTACGGGACAGGGGGAATGAATGAGCAGTTCTTC. Protein product: CATSAYGTGGMNEQFF.